These 22 T cell receptor beta chains were all obtained from the same sample, sequenced in a study of cytomegalovirus exposure and HLA in healthy donors. 60 Vbeta and 13 Jbeta primers were used in PCR. The data were produced by immunoSEQ multiplex PCR, yet TCRdb's version contains in-frame clones alone and is incomplete. The table lists under 200,000 clones, more than 65% of them singletons. What was sequenced was PBMCs. The receptors were gathered from a woman in her thirties in good health and CMV-seropositive.

As regards this clone: Its ends do not fully match the called genes, so a read error is possible. J is TRBJ1-1 and V is TRBV6-5, with D perhaps TRBD1 (5 bases). The CDR3 has 13 amino acids. Germline CDR1 and CDR2: MNHEY and SVGAGI. The CDR3 loop is CASTYQGNTEAFF. CDR3 DNA sequence: TGTGCCAGCACTTACCAGGGCAACACTGAAGCTTTCTTT.

The chain recombines TRBV7-9 with TRBJ1-5; TRBD1 aligns across 8 bases. The trim removed 1 base at V and 6 bases at J, leaving 8 bases unmatched. The germline gives CDR1 SEHNR, CDR2 FQNEAQ (reference sequence). The length of the CDR3 is 16 residues. CDR3 residues: CASSLVGTGLTQPQHF. CDR3 nucleotide sequence: TGTGCCAGCAGCTTAGTCGGGACAGGTCTGACTCAGCCCCAGCATTTT.

Worth noting for this clone: At one end the junction does not follow the germline gene, possibly because of a read error. The chain is built from TRBV9 and TRBJ1-4; D is ambiguous. The germline V gene has CDR1 SGDLS and CDR2 YYNGEE. There are 14 residues in the CDR3. CDR3 sequence (DNA): TGTGCCAGCAGCGCCAACCCAATAAGGGAGGAACTTTCTTTT. Protein sequence: CASSANPIREELSF.

This chain joins TRBV14 and TRBJ1-2, with 9 bases lining up with TRBD1. With V trimmed by 1 base and J by 3 bases, 3 bases remained unmatched. The germline CDR1 and CDR2 sequences are SGHDN and FVKESK. CDR3 length equals 15 residues. CDR3 sequence (DNA): TGTGCCAGCAGCCAAGCAGGACAGGGGTACTATGGCTACACCTTC. It specifies CASSQAGQGYYGYTF.

This clone was detected a few times. The chain couples TRBV28 to TRBJ1-6, with D possibly matching TRBD1 (5 bases). This CDR3 is 12 amino acids long. Germline assignment: CDR1 MDHEN and CDR2 SYDVKM. Trimming cost V 8 bases and J 13 bases, with 15 bases left between them. The CDR3 spells CASGTAGRPLHF. The DNA for the CDR3 is TGTGCCAGCGGCACTGCAGGGAGGCCCCTCCACTTT.

The V gene is TRBV27, the J gene TRBJ1-4, with 9 bases matching TRBD1. Germline V gives CDR1 MNHEY, CDR2 SMNVEV (reference sequence). The CDR3 runs to 19 residues. J lost 4 bases, V lost 5 bases, and 17 bases had no gene match. Here the CDR3 DNA reads TGTGCCAGCAGTCATACACCGGGACAGGGACTCTCCGGTAATGAAAAACTGTTTTTT. This encodes CASSHTPGQGLSGNEKLFF.

This clone was seen a single time. The chain has TRBV11-2 and TRBJ2-2; a weak D match, TRBD2 (5 bases). This CDR3 is built from 15 residues. Germline CDR1 is SGHAT and CDR2 is FQNNGV. The V end was cut by 1 base, the J end by 3 bases, with 9 bases between. The CDR3, as DNA: TGTGCCAGCAGCTTAGGCGGGTGGGACACCGGGGAGCTGTTTTTT. It encodes CASSLGGWDTGELFF. The full variable domain, in which reference TRBV11-2 and TRBJ2-2 provide the parts outside the CDR3, is EAGVAQSPRYKIIEKRQSVAFWCNPISGHATLYWYQQILGQGPKLLIQFQNNGVVDDSQLPKDRFSAERLKGVDSTLKIQPAKLEDSAVYLCASSLGGWDTGELFFGEGSRLTVL.

The J gene is TRBJ2-7, the V gene TRBV6-1; D may be TRBD1 (5 bases). Looked up from germline, CDR1 is MNHNS and CDR2 is SASEGT. This CDR3 has 15 amino acids. Trimming removed 9 bases from V and 1 base from J, with 19 bases in between. CDR3 sequence reads: CASMGLKVLSYEQYF. Written as DNA, the CDR3 is TGTGCCAGTATGGGGCTTAAGGTCCTATCCTACGAGCAGTACTTC.

The J gene is TRBJ2-5, the V gene TRBV5-1; a possible D gene is TRBD1 (6 bases). The closer fit of TRBJ2-7 to the DNA end suggests the J call may be wrong. The CDR3 loop spans 14 amino acids. CDR1 is SGHRS and CDR2 is YFSETQ in the germline V gene. The DNA of the CDR3 is TGCGCCAGCAGCTTGGAGGGGGAAGCCTACGAGCAGTACTTC. Translating it yields CASSLEGEAYEQYF.

The chain links TRBV2 to TRBJ2-1, with 8 bases matching TRBD2. With V trimmed by 10 bases and J by 3 bases, 8 bases remained unmatched. CDR3 size: 14 residues. The germline V gene has CDR1 SNHLY and CDR2 FYNNEI. The CDR3, as DNA: TGTGCCATATCCGGGACTAGGCGCTACAATGAGCAGTTCTTC. Residues: CAISGTRRYNEQFF.

The chain couples TRBV11-2 to TRBJ2-5; 8 nucleotides line up with TRBD2. In germline, CDR1 is SGHAT, CDR2 FQNNGV. Trimming took 0 bases from V and 5 from J; bases not matched to a gene: 11. This CDR3 is built from 17 residues. The CDR3 nucleotides read TGTGCCAGCAGCTTAGATGGATCTAGCGGGTGGGGGGAGACCCAGTACTTC. Protein sequence: CASSLDGSSGWGETQYF.

The chain recombines TRBV28 with TRBJ2-1; D gene unclear. CDR3 length equals 12 residues. The ends were cut back, 2 bases at V and 10 bases at J, with 9 bases in the middle. Germline loops: CDR1 MDHEN, CDR2 SYDVKM. In nucleotides, the CDR3 is TGTGCCAGCAGTTTAGGCGGAGAAGAGCAGTTCTTC. Protein sequence: CASSLGGEEQFF.

The chain recombines TRBV5-1 with TRBJ1-1; D is possibly TRBD1 (6 bases). The CDR3 runs 16 residues. V was clipped by 3 bases and J by 1 base, with 16 bases between them. CDR1 and CDR2 (germline): SGHRS, YFSETQ. The CDR3 loop reads CASSSHNRVGNTEAFF. In DNA form, the CDR3 reads TGCGCCAGCAGCTCTCACAACAGGGTAGGGAACACTGAAGCTTTCTTT.

CDR3 sequence (DNA): TGTGCCAGCAGTTCCCAGCTAGGGGAACCTGGGGCCAACGTCCTGACTTTC. Amino acids: CASSSQLGEPGANVLTF. The J gene is TRBJ2-6, the V gene TRBV27, with D maybe TRBD1 (5 bases). Germline V lookup: CDR1 MNHEY, CDR2 SMNVEV (reference sequence). This CDR3 region has 17 residues. The V and J ends lost 4 bases and 2 bases respectively, with 15 bases between them.

The V call is TRBV19, the J call TRBJ1-1; D is unresolved. The CDR3 length is 14 residues. Germline CDR1 reads LNHDA; CDR2 reads SQIVND (reference sequence). V was shortened by 7 bases and J by 8 bases, with 20 bases between the two germline ends. The CDR3 sequence: CASNWADQGAEAFF. The CDR3 DNA sequence: TGTGCCAGTAACTGGGCCGACCAAGGTGCGGAAGCTTTCTTT.

The CDR3 is CASSRTSGGVNTYEQYF. Here the CDR3 DNA reads TGTGCCAGCAGTAGGACTAGCGGGGGGGTGAACACCTACGAGCAGTACTTC. V usage is TRBV27 and J usage is TRBJ2-7; 15 bases fit TRBD2. With 5 bases clipped from V and 2 bases from J, the junction kept 7 bases outside the gene matches. Looked up from germline, CDR1 is MNHEY and CDR2 is SMNVEV (reference sequence). The CDR3 length is 17 residues.

This chain connects TRBV7-9 to TRBJ1-4, with TRBD1 matching over 10 bases. This CDR3 region has 17 residues. Germline loops: CDR1 SEHNR, CDR2 FQNEAQ (reference sequence). V lost 2 bases to trimming and J lost 3 bases; unmatched junction nucleotides: 6. As DNA, the CDR3 is TGTGCCAGCAGCTTAAGTGTAGGGACAGGGGCTAATGAAAAACTGTTTTTT. This translates into CASSLSVGTGANEKLFF.

This chain connects TRBV4-1 to TRBJ2-7; D may be TRBD2 (5 bases). This CDR3 contains 18 residues. Germline assignment: CDR1 MGHRA and CDR2 YSYEKL. Trimming left V 2 bases short and J 7 bases short, with 27 bases between. CDR3 sequence: CASSQLASGAVGTGEQYF. The DNA of the CDR3 is TGCGCCAGCAGCCAATTGGCGAGTGGAGCAGTAGGAACGGGAGAGCAGTACTTC.

The chain employs TRBV2 and TRBJ1-3; D is perhaps TRBD1 (5 bases). Trimming cost V 6 bases and J 14 bases, with 17 bases left between them. In germline, CDR1 is SNHLY, CDR2 FYNNEI. The CDR3 extends over 12 amino acids. This chain's CDR3 is CASRLAGLLLYF. CDR3 coding DNA: TGTGCCAGCAGGCTGGCGGGGCTTCTCTTATATTTT.

The chain is built from TRBV29-1 and TRBJ2-7; tentatively, D is TRBD2 (5 bases). Germline CDR1 and CDR2: SQVTM and ANQGSEA. V lost 3 bases to trimming and J lost 6 bases, with 15 bases between them. The CDR3 consists of 13 residues. The CDR3: CSVDGGGGTEQYF. The DNA for the CDR3 is TGCAGCGTTGACGGCGGCGGAGGAACCGAGCAGTACTTC.

The chain is built from TRBV27 and TRBJ1-4; perhaps TRBD1 as D (6 bases). The CDR3 has 18 amino acids. V gave up 1 base and J gave up 0 bases, with 15 bases separating them. CDR1 and CDR2 from the germline V gene are MNHEY and SMNVEV (reference sequence). CDR3 nucleotide sequence: TGTGCCAGCAGTTTATTCGGGGGGCGGCCTGCAACTAATGAAAAACTGTTTTTT. Its translation is CASSLFGGRPATNEKLFF.

The chain recombines TRBV27 with TRBJ2-1, with a possible D match to TRBD1 (6 bases). The V end lost 5 bases, the J end lost 0 bases, and 17 bases lay between the germline ends. The CDR3 extends over 17 amino acids. Germline values: CDR1 MNHEY, CDR2 SMNVEV (reference sequence). CDR3 DNA sequence: TGTGCCAGCAGTGGCAGGGGCACTCAGAGCTCCTACAATGAGCAGTTCTTC. Translating gives CASSGRGTQSSYNEQFF.